These T cell receptor beta chains were read from a single sample in a study of cytomegalovirus exposure and HLA in healthy donors. Using immunoSEQ multiplex PCR, the repertoire was profiled, and TCRdb retains in-frame clones only, with some absent. The sample table sets out some 76,000 clones. Material for sequencing was PBMCs. The receptors were sampled from a man aged 40-50 years in good health and CMV-seronegative. Each CDR3 is given with its conserved first and last residue. D genes are given only for firm matches.

CDR3nt,CDR3aa,v_gene,d_gene,j_gene
TGTGCCAGCAGCGTAGGCGGCGAATACAATGAGCAGTTCTTC,CASSVGGEYNEQFF,TRBV9,NA,TRBJ2-1
TGTGCCTGGAGTGTACTTAGGGGGACTGAAGCTTTCTTT,CAWSVLRGTEAFF,TRBV30,NA,TRBJ1-1
TGTGCCAGCAGTCGTACAGGGGGCGCTTATGGCTACACCTTC,CASSRTGGAYGYTF,TRBV6-5,TRBD1,TRBJ1-2
TGCGCCAGCAGCCGGTCGGGACAGGGGGTTGATGGTACTGAAGCTTTCTTT,CASSRSGQGVDGTEAFF,TRBV4-1,TRBD1,TRBJ1-1
TGTGCTAGTGGCTACACGCGGGGCAGACAAGAAGAGACCCAGTACTTC,CASGYTRGRQEETQYF,TRBV12-5,NA,TRBJ2-5
TGTGCCAGCAGCCCAATAGCGGGGTCCTACGAGCAGTACTTC,CASSPIAGSYEQYF,TRBV7-2,TRBD2,TRBJ2-7
TGTGCCAGTAGTACCAGGGGGGACGGCAATCAGCCCCAGCATTTT,CASSTRGDGNQPQHF,TRBV19,TRBD1,TRBJ1-5
TGCAGCGTTGTTCAGGGCGGTGAGGGCTACACCTTC,CSVVQGGEGYTF,TRBV29-1,NA,TRBJ1-2
TGTGCCAGCAGTGAAAACTCCGACGGGACTAACTATGGCTACACCTTC,CASSENSDGTNYGYTF,TRBV2,NA,TRBJ1-2
TGTGCCAGCAGCTCTAATATTCTTGGACAGGGGAACACTGAAGCTTTCTTT,CASSSNILGQGNTEAFF,TRBV7-9,TRBD1,TRBJ1-1
TGTGCCAGCAGCCCCCGGGAGCGTGCTAATGAAAAACTGTTTTTT,CASSPRERANEKLFF,TRBV9,NA,TRBJ1-4
TGTGCCAGCAGCTTCCCTGGAGGTGGCTACACCTTC,CASSFPGGGYTF,TRBV7-8,NA,TRBJ1-2
TGTGCCAGTAGTATTCTGACCGGGGATGGCTACACCTTC,CASSILTGDGYTF,TRBV19,NA,TRBJ1-2
TGTGCCATCAGTGTCACGGGAGGGCCTTCAGATACGCAGTATTTT,CAISVTGGPSDTQYF,TRBV10-3,TRBD2,TRBJ2-3
TGTGCCAGCCGGGCTAGCTCTGAGACCCAGTACTTC,CASRASSETQYF,TRBV2,NA,TRBJ2-5
TGTGCCAGCAGCGGTCACAGGGAGTGTGGCTACACCTTC,CASSGHRECGYTF,TRBV7-2,NA,TRBJ1-2
TGTGCCAGCAGCATCCAAACAGGGTCCCCTGGAAACACCATATATTTT,CASSIQTGSPGNTIYF,TRBV7-8,NA,TRBJ1-3
TGTGCCAGCAGCTTAGTAATGGCAGGCTCAGTAGTCACCGGGGAGCTGTTTTTT,CASSLVMAGSVVTGELFF,TRBV13,NA,TRBJ2-2
TGTGCCAGCAGGGAGGGATCTGTCGGGGGCAATGAGCAGTTCTTC,CASREGSVGGNEQFF,TRBV6-1,NA,TRBJ2-1
TGCGCCAGCAGCACCAGTATCGGGAGGAACACCGGGGAGCTGTTTTTT,CASSTSIGRNTGELFF,TRBV4-3,NA,TRBJ2-2
TGTGCCAGCAGCACTGGGGACCGGGACAGGGCTACCGCTGAAGCTTTCTTT,CASSTGDRDRATAEAFF,TRBV5-6,TRBD1,TRBJ1-1
TGCGCCAGCAGCTTGGCTGTAGGCACAGATACGCAGTATTTT,CASSLAVGTDTQYF,TRBV5-1,NA,TRBJ2-3
TGTGCCTGGAAGGTGACAGGTAGCTCCTATAATTCACCCCTCCACTTT,CAWKVTGSSYNSPLHF,TRBV30,NA,TRBJ1-6
TGTGCCAGTAGTAAGATGGGGGGGGTGGTGTGGACTGAAGCTTTCTTT,CASSKMGGVVWTEAFF,TRBV19,NA,TRBJ1-1
TGTGCCAGCAGCTTAGAGTCCGGACAGACGTCTGGCTACACCTTC,CASSLESGQTSGYTF,TRBV7-9,NA,TRBJ1-2
TGTGCCAGTAAGGAGGAACGGGGCACTGAAGCTTTCTTT,CASKEERGTEAFF,TRBV19,NA,TRBJ1-1
TGTGCCATCAGTGACCGGACTACCCAAGAGACCCAGTACTTC,CAISDRTTQETQYF,TRBV10-3,NA,TRBJ2-5
TGTGCCAGCCTCCGGCGAGCGGGAGTAGAGCAGTTCTTC,CASLRRAGVEQFF,TRBV2,TRBD2,TRBJ2-1
TGTGCCAGCAGCTTGGCAGAGGGCGACGTCTACGAGCAGTACTTC,CASSLAEGDVYEQYF,TRBV5-5,NA,TRBJ2-7
TGTGCCAGCAGTACCGTCCGGAACACCATATATTTT,CASSTVRNTIYF,TRBV6-1,NA,TRBJ1-3
TGTGCCAGCAGCTTTCGGCAGGGGGATATTAATTCACCCCTCCACTTT,CASSFRQGDINSPLHF,TRBV7-8,TRBD1,TRBJ1-6
TGTGCCAGCAGCCACACGACAGGGCTAGATCGGTATGGCTACACCTTC,CASSHTTGLDRYGYTF,TRBV7-8,TRBD1,TRBJ1-2
TGTGCCAGTAGTATCGATGAGGTGCGTGGCTACACCTTC,CASSIDEVRGYTF,TRBV19,NA,TRBJ1-2
TGTGCCAGCATCTTCGGGGGGGGCTACTATGGCTACACCTTC,CASIFGGGYYGYTF,TRBV6-6,NA,TRBJ1-2
TGTGCCAGCAGTCGGGGCCTAGCGGGAGGGCCTTGGACAGATACGCAGTATTTT,CASSRGLAGGPWTDTQYF,TRBV27,TRBD2,TRBJ2-3
TGTGCCAGCAATCCGAAGCGGACCCTATACGAGCAGTACTTC,CASNPKRTLYEQYF,TRBV2,NA,TRBJ2-7
TGTGCCAGCAGCTTAACCCCGGGGGATGGCTACACCTTC,CASSLTPGDGYTF,TRBV7-2,NA,TRBJ1-2
TGTGTCAGAAGCTTAGCGCCCCGGATGTCCAGGAGGCCGGATCAGCCCCAGCATTTT,CVRSLAPRMSRRPDQPQHF,TRBV7-5,NA,TRBJ1-5
TGCGCCAGCAGCCAAGCTGTACCCGGACAGGGGGCGGAGGAGCAGTACTTC,CASSQAVPGQGAEEQYF,TRBV4-3,TRBD1,TRBJ2-7
TGTGCCAGCAGCTTAGCGGAGGGCCTTGGCTACACCTTC,CASSLAEGLGYTF,TRBV7-2,NA,TRBJ1-2
TGTGCCAGCAGTCTGTCGCTAGAGAACACTGAAGCTTTCTTT,CASSLSLENTEAFF,TRBV9,NA,TRBJ1-1
TGTGCCAGCACTAGTAGCGGGGGGGCCGGAGATACGCAGTATTTT,CASTSSGGAGDTQYF,TRBV6-1,TRBD2,TRBJ2-3
TGTGCCAGCAGCCAACTGCCGGCGGCTAAATTAAACACCGGGGAGCTGTTTTTT,CASSQLPAAKLNTGELFF,TRBV4-2,NA,TRBJ2-2
TGTGCCAGCAGCCGCGGACAGACCGGCTACGAGCAGTACTTC,CASSRGQTGYEQYF,TRBV5-8,NA,TRBJ2-7
TGTGCCAGCAGTTTTGGCCAGGGTCCCTCTGGAAACACCATATATTTT,CASSFGQGPSGNTIYF,TRBV28,NA,TRBJ1-3
TGTGCCAGCAGCCCGCAGGGGATCCATAATTCACCCCTCCACTTT,CASSPQGIHNSPLHF,TRBV7-2,NA,TRBJ1-6
TGTGCCAGCAGTTACGCGGGATATGAAAAACTGTTTTTT,CASSYAGYEKLFF,TRBV6-6,NA,TRBJ1-4
TGTGCCAGCAGCTTAGCCCTAGGGGCCGGAGAGACCCAGTACTTC,CASSLALGAGETQYF,TRBV7-9,NA,TRBJ2-5
TGTGCCACCAGTCGTACAGGTTCCTATGGCTACACCTTC,CATSRTGSYGYTF,TRBV15,NA,TRBJ1-2
TGTGCCTGGAGTGGCGGCCATAGCAATCAGCCCCAGCATTTT,CAWSGGHSNQPQHF,TRBV30,NA,TRBJ1-5